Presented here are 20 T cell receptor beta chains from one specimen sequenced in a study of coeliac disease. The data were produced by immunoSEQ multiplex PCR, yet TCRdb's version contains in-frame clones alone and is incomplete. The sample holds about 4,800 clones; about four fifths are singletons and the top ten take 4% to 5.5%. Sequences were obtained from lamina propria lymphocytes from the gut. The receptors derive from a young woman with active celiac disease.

CDR3 nucleotides: TGTGCCAGCTCACTTATGATGTGGGCTCCCAATCAGCCCCAGCATTTT. Translating gives CASSLMMWAPNQPQHF. The chain couples TRBV18 to TRBJ1-5; D call uncertain. V lost 4 bases and J lost 3, with 16 bases in between. Germline loops: CDR1 KGHSH, CDR2 LQKENI. The CDR3 is 16 residues long.

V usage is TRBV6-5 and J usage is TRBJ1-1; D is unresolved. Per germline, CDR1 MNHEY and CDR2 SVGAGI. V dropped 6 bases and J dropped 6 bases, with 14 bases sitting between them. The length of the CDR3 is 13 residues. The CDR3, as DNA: TGTGCCAGCAGCCTCTCGGTCCCCGCTGAAGCTTTCTTT. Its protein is CASSLSVPAEAFF.

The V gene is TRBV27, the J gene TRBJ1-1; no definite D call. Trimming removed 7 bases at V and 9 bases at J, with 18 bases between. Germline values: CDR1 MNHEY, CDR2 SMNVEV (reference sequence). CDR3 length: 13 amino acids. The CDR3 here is CASKRIEGGQAFF. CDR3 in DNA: TGTGCCAGCAAAAGGATCGAGGGTGGGCAAGCTTTCTTT.

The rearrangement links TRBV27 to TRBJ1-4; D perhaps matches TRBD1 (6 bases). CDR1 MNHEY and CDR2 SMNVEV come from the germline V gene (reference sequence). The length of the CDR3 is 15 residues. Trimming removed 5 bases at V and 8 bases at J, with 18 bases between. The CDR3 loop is CASSRYTGGGEKLFF. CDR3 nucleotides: TGTGCCAGCAGTCGTTACACAGGCGGGGGCGAAAAACTGTTTTTT.

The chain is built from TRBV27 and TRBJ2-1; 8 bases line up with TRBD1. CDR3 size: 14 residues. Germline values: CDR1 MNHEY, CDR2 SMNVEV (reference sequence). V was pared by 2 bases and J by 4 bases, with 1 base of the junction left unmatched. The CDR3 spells CASSLQGAYNEQFF. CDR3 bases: TGTGCCAGCAGTTTACAGGGGGCTTACAATGAGCAGTTCTTC.

The CDR3 sequence is CASSLGLAGPGDTQYF. The DNA for the CDR3 is TGCGCCAGCAGCTTGGGACTAGCGGGCCCGGGAGATACGCAGTATTTT. The rearrangement links TRBV5-1 to TRBJ2-3; 10 bases agree with TRBD2. Germline values: CDR1 SGHRS, CDR2 YFSETQ. The V gene end was trimmed by 0 bases and the J gene end by 5 bases; junction bases not matched to a gene: 6. The CDR3 extends over 16 amino acids.

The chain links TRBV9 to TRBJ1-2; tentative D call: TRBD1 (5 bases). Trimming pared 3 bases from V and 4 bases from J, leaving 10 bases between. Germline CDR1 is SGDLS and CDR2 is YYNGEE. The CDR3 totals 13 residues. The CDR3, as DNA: TGTGCCAGCAGCGCAGGGACTGTCTATGGCTACACCTTC. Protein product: CASSAGTVYGYTF.

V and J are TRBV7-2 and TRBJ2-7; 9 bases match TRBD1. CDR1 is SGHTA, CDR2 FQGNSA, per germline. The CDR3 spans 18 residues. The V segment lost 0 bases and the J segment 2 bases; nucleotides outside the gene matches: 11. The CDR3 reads CASSLAMNKGQGAYEQYF. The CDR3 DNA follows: TGTGCCAGCAGCTTAGCCATGAATAAGGGACAGGGTGCCTACGAGCAGTACTTC.

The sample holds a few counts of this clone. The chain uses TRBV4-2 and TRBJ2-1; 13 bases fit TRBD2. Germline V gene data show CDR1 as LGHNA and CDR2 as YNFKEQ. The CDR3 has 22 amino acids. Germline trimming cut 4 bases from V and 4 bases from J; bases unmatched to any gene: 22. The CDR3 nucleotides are TGTGCCAGCAGCCCGAGACTAGCGGGAGGTATAGAATCTACCCAGAGGTACAATGAGCAGTTCTTC. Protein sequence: CASSPRLAGGIESTQRYNEQFF.

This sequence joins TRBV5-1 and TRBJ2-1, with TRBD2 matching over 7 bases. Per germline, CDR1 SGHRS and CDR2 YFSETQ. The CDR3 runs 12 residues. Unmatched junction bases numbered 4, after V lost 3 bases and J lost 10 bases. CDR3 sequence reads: CASSSLAGEQFF. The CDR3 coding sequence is TGCGCCAGCAGCTCATTAGCGGGCGAGCAGTTCTTC. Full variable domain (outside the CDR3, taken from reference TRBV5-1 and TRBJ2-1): KAGVTQTPRYLIKTRGQQVTLSCSPISGHRSVSWYQQTPGQGLQFLFEYFSETQRNKGNFPGRFSGRQFSNSRSEMNVSTLELGDSALYLCASSSLAGEQFFGPGTRLTVL.

The CDR3 DNA reads TGTGCCAGCAGTGACGGAGACACCGGGGAGCTGTTTTTT. Protein sequence: CASSDGDTGELFF. The V and J genes are TRBV6-4 and TRBJ2-2; D unresolved. This CDR3 has 13 amino acids. CDR1 is MRHNA, CDR2 SNTAGT, per germline. V gave up 2 bases and J gave up 3 bases, with 4 bases separating them.

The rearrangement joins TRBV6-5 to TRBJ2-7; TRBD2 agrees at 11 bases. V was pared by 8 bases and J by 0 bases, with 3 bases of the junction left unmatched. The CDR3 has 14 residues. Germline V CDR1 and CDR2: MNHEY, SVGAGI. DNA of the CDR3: TGTGCCAGCGGCCTAGCGGGAGGCTCCTACGAGCAGTACTTC. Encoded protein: CASGLAGGSYEQYF.

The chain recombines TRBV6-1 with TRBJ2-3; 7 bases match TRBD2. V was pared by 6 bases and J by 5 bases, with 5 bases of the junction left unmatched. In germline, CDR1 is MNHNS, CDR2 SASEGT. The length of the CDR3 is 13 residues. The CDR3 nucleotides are TGTGCCAGCAGACCACTAGCGATAGATACGCAGTATTTT. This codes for CASRPLAIDTQYF.

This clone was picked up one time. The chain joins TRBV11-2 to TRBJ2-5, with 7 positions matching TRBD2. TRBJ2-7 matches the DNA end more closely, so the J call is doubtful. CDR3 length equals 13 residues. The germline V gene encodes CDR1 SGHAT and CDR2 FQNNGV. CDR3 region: CASSSSGPYEQYF. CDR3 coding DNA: TGTGCCAGCAGCTCTAGCGGTCCGTACGAGCAGTACTTC.

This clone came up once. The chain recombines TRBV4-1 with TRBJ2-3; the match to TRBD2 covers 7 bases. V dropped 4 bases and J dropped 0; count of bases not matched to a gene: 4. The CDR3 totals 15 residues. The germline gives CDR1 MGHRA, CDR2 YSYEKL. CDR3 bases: TGCGCCAGCAGCCTTCAGCGGGGAAGCACAGATACGCAGTATTTT. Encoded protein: CASSLQRGSTDTQYF.

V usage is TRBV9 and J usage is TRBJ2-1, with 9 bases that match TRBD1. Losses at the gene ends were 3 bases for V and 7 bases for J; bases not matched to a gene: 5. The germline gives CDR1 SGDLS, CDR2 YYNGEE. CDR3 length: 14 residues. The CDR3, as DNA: TGTGCCAGCAGCGCTGGGGACAGGGTAAATGAGCAGTTCTTC. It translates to CASSAGDRVNEQFF.

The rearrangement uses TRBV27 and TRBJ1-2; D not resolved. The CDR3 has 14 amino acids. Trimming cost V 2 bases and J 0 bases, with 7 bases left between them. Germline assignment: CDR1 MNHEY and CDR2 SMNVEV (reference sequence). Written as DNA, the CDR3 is TGTGCCAGCAGTTTAGAGGGATCTAACTATGGCTACACCTTC. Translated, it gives CASSLEGSNYGYTF.

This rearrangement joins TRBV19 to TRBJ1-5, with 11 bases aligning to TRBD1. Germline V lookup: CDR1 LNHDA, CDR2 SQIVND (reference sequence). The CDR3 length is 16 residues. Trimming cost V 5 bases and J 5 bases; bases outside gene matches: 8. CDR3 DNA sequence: TGTGCCAGTAGTCCCGGGACAGGGGGTAGTTATCAGCCCCAGCATTTT. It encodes CASSPGTGGSYQPQHF. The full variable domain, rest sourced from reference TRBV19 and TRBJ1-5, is DGGITQSPKYLFRKEGQNVTLSCEQNLNHDAMYWYRQDPGQGLRLIYYSQIVNDFQKGDIAEGYSVSREKKESFPLTVTSAQKNPTAFYLCASSPGTGGSYQPQHFGDGTRLSIL.

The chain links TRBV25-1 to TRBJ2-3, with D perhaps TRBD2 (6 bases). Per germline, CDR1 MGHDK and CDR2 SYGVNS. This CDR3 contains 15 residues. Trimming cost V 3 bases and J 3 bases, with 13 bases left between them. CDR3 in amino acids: CASSDQAGRTDTQYF. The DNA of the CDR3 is TGTGCCAGCAGTGACCAAGCAGGGAGGACAGATACGCAGTATTTT.

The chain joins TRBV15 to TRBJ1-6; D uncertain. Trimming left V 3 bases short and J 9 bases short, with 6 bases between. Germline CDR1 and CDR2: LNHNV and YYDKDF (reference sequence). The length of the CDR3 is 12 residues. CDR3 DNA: TGTGCCACCAGCAGGGAGACTTCACCCCTCCACTTT. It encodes CATSRETSPLHF.